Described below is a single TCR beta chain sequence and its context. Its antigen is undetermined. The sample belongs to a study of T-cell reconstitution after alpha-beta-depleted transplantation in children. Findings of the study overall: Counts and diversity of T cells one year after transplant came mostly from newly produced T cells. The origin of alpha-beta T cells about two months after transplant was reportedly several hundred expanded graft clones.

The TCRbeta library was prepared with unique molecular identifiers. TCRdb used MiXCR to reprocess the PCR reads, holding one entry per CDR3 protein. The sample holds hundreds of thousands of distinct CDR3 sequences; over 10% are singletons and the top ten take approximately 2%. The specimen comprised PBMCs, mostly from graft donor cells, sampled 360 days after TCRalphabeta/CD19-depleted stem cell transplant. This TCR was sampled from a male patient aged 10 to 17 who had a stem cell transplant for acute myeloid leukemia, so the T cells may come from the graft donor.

Here the CDR3 reads CASSIGTPGADTQYF. In DNA, the CDR3 is TGTGCCAGCAGTATCGGGACTCCAGGGGCAGATACGCAGTATTTT. V is TRBV7-3 and J is TRBJ2-3, with D perhaps assigned TRBD1 or TRBD2 (6 bases each). This CDR3 has 15 residues. Deletions cut 6 bases from V and 4 bases from J, with 17 bases between. Looked up from germline, CDR1 is SGHTA and CDR2 is FQGTGA.